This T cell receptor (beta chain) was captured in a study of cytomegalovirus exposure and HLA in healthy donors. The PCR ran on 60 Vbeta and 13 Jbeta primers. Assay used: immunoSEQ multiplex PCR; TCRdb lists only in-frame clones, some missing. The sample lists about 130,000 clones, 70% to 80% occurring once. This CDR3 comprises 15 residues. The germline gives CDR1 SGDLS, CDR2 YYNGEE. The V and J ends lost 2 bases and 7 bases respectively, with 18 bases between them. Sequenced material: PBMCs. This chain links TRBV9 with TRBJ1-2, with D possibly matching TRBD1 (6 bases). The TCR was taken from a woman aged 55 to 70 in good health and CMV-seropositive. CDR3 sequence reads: CASSVSTGLMAGYTF. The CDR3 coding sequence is TGTGCCAGCAGCGTCAGTACAGGGCTGATGGCTGGCTACACCTTC.